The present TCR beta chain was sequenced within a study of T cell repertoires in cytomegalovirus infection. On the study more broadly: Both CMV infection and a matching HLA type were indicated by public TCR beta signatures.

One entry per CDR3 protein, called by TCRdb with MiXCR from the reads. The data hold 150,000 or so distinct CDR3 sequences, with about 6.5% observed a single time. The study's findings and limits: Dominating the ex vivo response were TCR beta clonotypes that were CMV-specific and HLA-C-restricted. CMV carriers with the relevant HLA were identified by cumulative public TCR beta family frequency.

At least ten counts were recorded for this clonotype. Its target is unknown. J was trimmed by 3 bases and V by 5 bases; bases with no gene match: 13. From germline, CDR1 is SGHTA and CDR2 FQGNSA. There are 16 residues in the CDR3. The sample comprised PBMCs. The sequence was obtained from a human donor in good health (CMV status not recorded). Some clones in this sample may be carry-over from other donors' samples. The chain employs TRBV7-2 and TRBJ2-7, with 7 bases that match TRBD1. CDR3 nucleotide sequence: TGTGCCAGCAGCCCCCCCCCCCCCGACAGGGTCTACGAGCAGTACTTC. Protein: CASSPPPPDRVYEQYF. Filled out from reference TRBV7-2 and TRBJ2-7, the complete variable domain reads GAGVSQSPSNKVTEKGKDVELRCDPISGHTALYWYRQSLGQGLEFLIYFQGNSAPDKSGLPSDRFSAERTGGSVSTLTIQRTQQEDSAVYLCASSPPPPDRVYEQYFGPGTRLTVT.